This T cell receptor (beta chain) was captured in a study of blood T cell repertoires in COVID-19. At the level of the study: Collection of acute and convalescent COVID-19 samples took place in the United States, Italy and Spain.

Method: immunoSEQ multiplex PCR; TCRdb's copy keeps in-frame clones and lacks some. The sample holds 250,000 or so clones; about 90% are singletons and the top ten take 10% to 12%. Everyone who took part was roughly 18 to 89 years old, and they came from about two dozen US areas. Clinical histories supplied by participants themselves formed the basis of cohort assignment. V shed 5 bases and J 3 bases; nucleotides not matched to a gene: 6. The CDR3 spans 14 residues. The germline gives CDR1 ENHRY, CDR2 SYGVKD. The receptor comes from a man aged 25-45 years who had recovered from COVID-19. The chain combines TRBV10-3 with TRBJ2-7, with TRBD1 matching over 8 bases. Sequencing was performed on PBMCs or T cells enriched from blood (not recorded which). Here the CDR3 reads CAISPGQEIYEQYF. In DNA form, the CDR3 reads TGTGCCATCAGTCCGGGACAGGAGATCTACGAGCAGTACTTC.